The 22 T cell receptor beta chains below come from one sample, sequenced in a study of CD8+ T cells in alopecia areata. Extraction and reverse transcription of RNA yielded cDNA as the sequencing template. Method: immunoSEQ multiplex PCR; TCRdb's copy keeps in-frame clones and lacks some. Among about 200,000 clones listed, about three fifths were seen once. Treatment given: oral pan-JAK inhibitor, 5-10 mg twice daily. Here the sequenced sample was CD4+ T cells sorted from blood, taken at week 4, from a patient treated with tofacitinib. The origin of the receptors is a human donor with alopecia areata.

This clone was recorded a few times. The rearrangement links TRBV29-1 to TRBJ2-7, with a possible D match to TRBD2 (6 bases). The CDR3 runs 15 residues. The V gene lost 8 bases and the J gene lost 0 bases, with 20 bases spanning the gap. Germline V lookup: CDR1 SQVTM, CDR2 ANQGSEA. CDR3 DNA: TGCAGCACGATTAGGAGGGCCCGCAGCTCCTACGAGCAGTACTTC. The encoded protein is CSTIRRARSSYEQYF.

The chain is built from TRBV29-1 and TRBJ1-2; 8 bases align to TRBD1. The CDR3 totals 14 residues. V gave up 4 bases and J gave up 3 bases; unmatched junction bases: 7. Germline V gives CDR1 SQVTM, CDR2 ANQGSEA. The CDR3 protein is CSVGQGGQDYGYTF. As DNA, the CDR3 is TGCAGCGTTGGGCAGGGGGGACAGGACTATGGCTACACCTTC.

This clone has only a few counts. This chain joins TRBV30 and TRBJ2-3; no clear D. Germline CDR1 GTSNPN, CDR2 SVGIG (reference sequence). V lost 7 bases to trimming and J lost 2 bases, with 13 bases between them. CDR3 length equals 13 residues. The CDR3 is CASGGDHTDTQYF. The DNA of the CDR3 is TGTGCCTCGGGCGGAGATCACACAGATACGCAGTATTTT. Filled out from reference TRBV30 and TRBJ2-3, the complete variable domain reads SQTIHQWPATLVQPVGSPLSLECTVEGTSNPNLYWYRQAAGRGLQLLFYSVGIGQISSEVPQNLSASRPQDRQFILSSKKLLLSDSGFYLCASGGDHTDTQYFGPGTRLTVL.

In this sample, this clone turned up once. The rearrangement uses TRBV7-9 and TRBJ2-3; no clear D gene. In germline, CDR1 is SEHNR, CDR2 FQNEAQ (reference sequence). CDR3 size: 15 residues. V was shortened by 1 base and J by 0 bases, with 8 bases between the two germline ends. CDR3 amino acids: CASSLEGISTDTQYF. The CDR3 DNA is TGTGCCAGCAGCTTAGAAGGGATCAGCACAGATACGCAGTATTTT. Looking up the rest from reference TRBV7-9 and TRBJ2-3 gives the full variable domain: DTGVSQNPRHKITKRGQNVTFRCDPISEHNRLYWYRQTLGQGPEFLTYFQNEAQLEKSRLLSDRFSAERPKGSFSTLEIQRTEQGDSAMYLCASSLEGISTDTQYFGPGTRLTVL.

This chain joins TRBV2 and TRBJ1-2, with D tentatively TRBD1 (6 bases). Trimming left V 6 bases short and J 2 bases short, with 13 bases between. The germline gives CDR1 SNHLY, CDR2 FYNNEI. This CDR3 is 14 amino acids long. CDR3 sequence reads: CASSQSGVNYGYTF. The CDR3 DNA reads TGTGCCAGCAGCCAGTCAGGGGTGAACTATGGCTACACCTTC.

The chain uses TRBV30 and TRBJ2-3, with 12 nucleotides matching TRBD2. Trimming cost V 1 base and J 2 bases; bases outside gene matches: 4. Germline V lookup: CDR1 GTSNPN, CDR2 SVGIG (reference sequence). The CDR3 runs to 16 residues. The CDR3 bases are TGTGCCTGGAGTGCAGGACTAGCGGGGCACACAGATACGCAGTATTTT. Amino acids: CAWSAGLAGHTDTQYF.

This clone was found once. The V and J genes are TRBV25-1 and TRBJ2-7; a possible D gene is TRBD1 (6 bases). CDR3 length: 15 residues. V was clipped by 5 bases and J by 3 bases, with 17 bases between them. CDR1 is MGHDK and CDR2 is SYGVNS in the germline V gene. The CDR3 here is CASSRLAGQNYEQYF. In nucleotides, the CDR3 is TGTGCCAGCAGTCGCCTGGCCGGACAGAACTACGAGCAGTACTTC.

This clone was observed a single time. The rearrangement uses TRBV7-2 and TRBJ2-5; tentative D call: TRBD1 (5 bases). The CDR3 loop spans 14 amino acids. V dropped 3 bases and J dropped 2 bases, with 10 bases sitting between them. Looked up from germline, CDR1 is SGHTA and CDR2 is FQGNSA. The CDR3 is CASSFLQAQETQYF. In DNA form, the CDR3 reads TGTGCCAGCAGCTTTTTACAGGCTCAAGAGACCCAGTACTTC.

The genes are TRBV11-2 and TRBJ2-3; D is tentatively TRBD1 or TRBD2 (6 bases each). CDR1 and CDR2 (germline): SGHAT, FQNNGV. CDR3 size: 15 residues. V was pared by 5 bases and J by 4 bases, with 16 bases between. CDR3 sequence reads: CASSAGGGSADTQYF. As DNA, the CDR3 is TGTGCCAGCAGCGCCGGAGGGGGGAGCGCAGATACGCAGTATTTT.

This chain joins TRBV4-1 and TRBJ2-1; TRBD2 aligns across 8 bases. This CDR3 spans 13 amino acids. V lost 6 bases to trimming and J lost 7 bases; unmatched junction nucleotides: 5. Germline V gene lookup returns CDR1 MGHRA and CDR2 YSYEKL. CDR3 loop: CASRRPGGNEQFF. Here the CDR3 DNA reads TGCGCCAGCAGAAGACCGGGAGGGAATGAGCAGTTCTTC.

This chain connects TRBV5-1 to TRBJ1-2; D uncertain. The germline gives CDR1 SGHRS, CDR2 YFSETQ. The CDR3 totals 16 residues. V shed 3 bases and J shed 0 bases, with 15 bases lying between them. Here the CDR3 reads CASSSGGRPPNYGYTF. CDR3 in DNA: TGCGCCAGCAGCTCCGGAGGCAGGCCGCCTAACTATGGCTACACCTTC.

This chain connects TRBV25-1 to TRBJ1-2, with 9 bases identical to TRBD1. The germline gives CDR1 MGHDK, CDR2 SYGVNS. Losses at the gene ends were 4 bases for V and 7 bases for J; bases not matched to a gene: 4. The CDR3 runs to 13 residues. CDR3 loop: CASSGTGGSGYTF. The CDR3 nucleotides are TGTGCCAGCAGTGGAACAGGGGGCTCTGGCTACACCTTC.

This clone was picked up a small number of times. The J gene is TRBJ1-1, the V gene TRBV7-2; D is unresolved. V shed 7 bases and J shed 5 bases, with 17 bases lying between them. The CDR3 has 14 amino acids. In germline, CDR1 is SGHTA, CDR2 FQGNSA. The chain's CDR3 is CASTLGGSWTEAFF. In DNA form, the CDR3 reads TGTGCCAGCACCCTAGGAGGGTCTTGGACTGAAGCTTTCTTT. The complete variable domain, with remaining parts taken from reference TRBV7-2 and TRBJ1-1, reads GAGVSQSPSNKVTEKGKDVELRCDPISGHTALYWYRQSLGQGLEFLIYFQGNSAPDKSGLPSDRFSAERTGGSVSTLTIQRTQQEDSAVYLCASTLGGSWTEAFFGQGTRLTVV.

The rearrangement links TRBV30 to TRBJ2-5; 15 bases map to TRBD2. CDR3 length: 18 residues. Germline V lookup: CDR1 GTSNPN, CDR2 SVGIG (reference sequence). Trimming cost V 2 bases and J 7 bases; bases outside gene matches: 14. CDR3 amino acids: CAWSTGLAGGPVTRTQYF. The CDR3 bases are TGTGCCTGGAGTACAGGACTAGCGGGGGGGCCAGTGACGCGGACCCAGTACTTC.

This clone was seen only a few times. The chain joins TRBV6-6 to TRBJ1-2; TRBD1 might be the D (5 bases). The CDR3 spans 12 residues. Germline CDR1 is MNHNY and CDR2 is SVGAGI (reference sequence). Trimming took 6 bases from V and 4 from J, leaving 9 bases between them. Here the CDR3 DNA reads TGTGCCAGCAGGACAGAGGCCTATGGCTACACCTTC. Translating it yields CASRTEAYGYTF.

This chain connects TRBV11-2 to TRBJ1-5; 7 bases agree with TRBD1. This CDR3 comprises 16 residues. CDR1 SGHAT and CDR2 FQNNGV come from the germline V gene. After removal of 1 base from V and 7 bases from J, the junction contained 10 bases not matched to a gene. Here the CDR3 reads CASSLVRTNRGQPQHF. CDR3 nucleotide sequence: TGTGCCAGCAGCTTAGTACGGACCAACAGGGGCCAGCCCCAGCATTTT.

This CDR3 reads CAWVGTGSYEQYF. The CDR3 DNA reads as TGTGCCTGGGTGGGGACAGGATCCTACGAGCAGTACTTC. The rearrangement uses TRBV30 and TRBJ2-7; 8 bases map to TRBD1. Germline loops: CDR1 GTSNPN, CDR2 SVGIG (reference sequence). This CDR3 is built from 13 residues. The ends lost 5 bases at V and 1 base at J; junction bases unmatched: 4.

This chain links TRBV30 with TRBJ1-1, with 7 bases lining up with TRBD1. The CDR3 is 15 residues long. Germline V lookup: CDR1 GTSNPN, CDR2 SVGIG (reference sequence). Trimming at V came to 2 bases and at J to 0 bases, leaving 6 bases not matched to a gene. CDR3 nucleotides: TGTGCCTGGAGTCCTCTAGGGGGCATGAACACTGAAGCTTTCTTT. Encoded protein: CAWSPLGGMNTEAFF.

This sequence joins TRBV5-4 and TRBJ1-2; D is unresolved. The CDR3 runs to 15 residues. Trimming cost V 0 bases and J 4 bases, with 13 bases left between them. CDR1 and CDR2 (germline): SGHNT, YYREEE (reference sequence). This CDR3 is CASSLAQAWIYGYTF. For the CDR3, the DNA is TGTGCCAGCAGCTTGGCCCAGGCGTGGATCTATGGCTACACCTTC.

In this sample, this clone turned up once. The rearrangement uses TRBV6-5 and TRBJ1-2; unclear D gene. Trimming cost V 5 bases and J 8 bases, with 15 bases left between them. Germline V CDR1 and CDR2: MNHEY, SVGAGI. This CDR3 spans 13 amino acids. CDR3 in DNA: TGTGCCAGCAGTGAAGGCAACATCCCCGGCTACACCTTC. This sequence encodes CASSEGNIPGYTF.

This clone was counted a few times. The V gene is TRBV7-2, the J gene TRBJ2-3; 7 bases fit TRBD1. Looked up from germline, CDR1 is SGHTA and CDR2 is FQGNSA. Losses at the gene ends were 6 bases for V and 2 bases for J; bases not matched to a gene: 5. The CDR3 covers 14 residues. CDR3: CASSRTGTTDTQYF. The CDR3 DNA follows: TGTGCCAGCAGTAGGACAGGCACCACAGATACGCAGTATTTT.

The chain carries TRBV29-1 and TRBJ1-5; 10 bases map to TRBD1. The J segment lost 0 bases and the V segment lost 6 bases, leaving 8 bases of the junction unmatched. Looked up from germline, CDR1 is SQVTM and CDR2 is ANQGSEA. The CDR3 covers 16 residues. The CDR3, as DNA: TGCAGCGTAGTCCCGGGACAGGGGAATAGCAATCAGCCCCAGCATTTT. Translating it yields CSVVPGQGNSNQPQHF.